The clone carrying this T cell receptor beta chain was observed once. Antigen unknown. Per germline, CDR1 SGHDN and CDR2 FVKESK. V dropped 4 bases and J dropped 9; count of bases not matched to a gene: 4. This CDR3 is built from 14 residues. Assay: immunoSEQ multiplex PCR; the TCRdb copy retains only in-frame clones and omits some. Of under 110,000 clones in the sample, roughly 87% were seen once. During the collection period, no donor immune events like infections were recorded. The data were obtained in a study of identifying expanded T cells in peripheral blood. Study results and caveats: Variance in clone template counts between approximately two-week samples significantly increased with total template count across all healthy donors. Differentially abundant clones: about 1.3 between replicates, 15 to 17 at 2 to 3 weeks, over 18 at four.

Sequenced input: blood. The chain recombines TRBV14 with TRBJ1-6, with TRBD1 identical over 9 bases. This sequence originates from a person aged 18 to 70 in good health. The CDR3 is CASSRTGEISPLHF. CDR3 DNA sequence: TGTGCCAGCAGCCGGACAGGGGAAATTTCACCCCTCCACTTT.